The 21 T cell receptor beta chains presented below share a single source sample, sequenced in a study of blood T cells in healthy people across ages. A sample-barcoded 5' primer and a J-beta primer mix were used in a second PCR of about 7 to 12 cycles. Each CDR3 protein gets one entry after TCRdb re-called the 5' RACE reads with MiXCR. The sample has approximately 490,000 distinct CDR3 sequences, 24% seen once. Another study also made use of these data, one on T cells of mothers and their children.

The sequencing sample was made of blood. These receptor sequences come from a boy between 5 and 17 years old in good health.

This clonotype was detected only a few times. The chain couples TRBV19 to TRBJ2-7; 9 nucleotides agree with TRBD2. V lost 5 bases and J lost 3; bases outside the gene matches: 8. CDR3 length: 15 residues. From germline, CDR1 is LNHDA and CDR2 SQIVND (reference sequence). As DNA, the CDR3 is TGTGCCAGTAGTTTTAGCGGGGGATACTACTACGAGCAGTACTTC. Translated, it gives CASSFSGGYYYEQYF.

This chain uses TRBV4-2 with TRBJ2-5, with 11 bases fitting TRBD2. This CDR3 contains 16 residues. J was trimmed by 5 bases and V by 6 bases; bases with no gene match: 11. CDR1 LGHNA and CDR2 YNFKEQ come from the germline V gene. CDR3 nucleotides: TGTGCCAGCAGACCCGCTATAGCGGGAGGGGGTGAGACCCAGTACTTC. Its protein is CASRPAIAGGGETQYF.

This clonotype was seen only a few times. CDR3 sequence reads: CASSYSRWRDNSPLHF. The CDR3 region has the DNA TGTGCCAGCAGTTACTCCCGGTGGAGGGACAATTCACCCCTCCACTTT. V gene TRBV6-5 combines with J gene TRBJ1-6; possibly TRBD1 for D (5 bases). There are 16 residues in the CDR3. Between the trimmed V and J ends, which lost 0 bases and 7 bases, there was a span of 13 bases. The germline V gene has CDR1 MNHEY and CDR2 SVGAGI.

This clonotype was counted ten times or more. The chain links TRBV7-9 to TRBJ1-4, with 10 nucleotides matching TRBD1. The CDR3 loop spans 15 amino acids. Germline-derived CDR1 and CDR2 are SEHNR and FQNEAQ (reference sequence). The V gene end was trimmed by 3 bases and the J gene end by 3 bases; junction bases not matched to a gene: 1. The CDR3 sequence is CASSLDRGANEKLFF. The CDR3 region has the DNA TGTGCCAGCAGCTTGGACAGGGGGGCTAATGAAAAACTGTTTTTT.

This clonotype was detected a few times. This rearrangement joins TRBV11-2 to TRBJ1-3; D might be TRBD1 (6 bases). This CDR3 contains 16 residues. Germline V gives CDR1 SGHAT, CDR2 FQNNGV. The germline V and J ends were trimmed by 4 bases and 2 bases, with 15 bases remaining between them. CDR3 sequence reads: CASSSIQGPTGNTIYF. CDR3 bases: TGTGCCAGCAGCTCTATACAGGGTCCCACTGGAAACACCATATATTTT.

V gene TRBV27 combines with J gene TRBJ2-2, with D tentatively TRBD1 (6 bases). Trimming left V 4 bases short and J 3 bases short, with 15 bases between. CDR3 length equals 16 residues. CDR1 MNHEY and CDR2 SMNVEV come from the germline V gene (reference sequence). The CDR3 nucleotides read TGTGCCAGCAGTTATGTTTTAGGGGGTTACACCGGGGAGCTGTTTTTT. Its protein product is CASSYVLGGYTGELFF.

The chain couples TRBV11-2 to TRBJ2-1; TRBD2 agrees at 7 bases. The CDR3 consists of 21 residues. V lost 1 base to trimming and J lost 0 bases; unmatched junction nucleotides: 18. The germline CDR1 and CDR2 sequences are SGHAT and FQNNGV. The CDR3 loop reads CASSLVGGGARSGSSYNEQFF. The CDR3 nucleotides are TGTGCCAGCAGCTTAGTGGGGGGAGGGGCCCGGTCGGGAAGCTCCTACAATGAGCAGTTCTTC.

This clonotype was counted once. The germline gene is not matched at one end of the junction; a read error may be the cause. J is TRBJ2-7 and V is TRBV9; 9 nucleotides line up with TRBD2. The CDR3 has 13 residues. Germline V gene lookup returns CDR1 SGDLS and CDR2 YYNGEE. The CDR3 sequence is CASSFSGSYEQNF. For the CDR3, the DNA is TGTGCCAGCAGCTTTAGCGGGAGCTACGAGCAGAACTTC.

This clonotype turned up a few times. The rearrangement links TRBV18 to TRBJ2-5, with unresolved D. The DNA end is more similar to TRBJ2-1, so the J call may be wrong. The CDR3 covers 13 residues. Germline V CDR1 and CDR2: KGHSH, LQKENI. Written as DNA, the CDR3 is TGTGCCAGCTCCCCGGGTCCCACATATGAGCAGTTCTTC. Residues: CASSPGPTYEQFF.

This chain joins TRBV4-1 and TRBJ2-7; 9 bases are a match to TRBD1. CDR1 is MGHRA and CDR2 is YSYEKL in the germline V gene. V lost 3 bases and J lost 3; bases outside the gene matches: 3. The length of the CDR3 is 14 residues. CDR3 sequence reads: CASSQLDRGYEQYF. CDR3 sequence (DNA): TGCGCCAGCAGCCAGCTGGACAGGGGCTACGAGCAGTACTTC.

The V gene is TRBV7-9, the J gene TRBJ2-5; TRBD2 matches at 11 bases. The DNA end is more similar to TRBJ2-7, so the J call may be wrong. Germline-derived CDR1 and CDR2 are SEHNR and FQNEAQ (reference sequence). The CDR3 is made up of 14 amino acids. CDR3 coding DNA: TGTGCCAGCACCATTAGCGGGGGGGCCTTCGAGCAGTACTTC. This encodes CASTISGGAFEQYF.

This clonotype has a handful of counts. The CDR3 DNA follows: TGTGCCAGCGGCGAAAAGGGACATTTCTACAATGAGCAGTTCTTC. It yields the protein CASGEKGHFYNEQFF. The chain uses TRBV6-5 and TRBJ2-1; possibly TRBD1 for D (6 bases). Germline CDR1 reads MNHEY; CDR2 reads SVGAGI. The CDR3 contains 15 residues. Trimming left V 8 bases short and J 3 bases short, with 17 bases between.

This clonotype was found many times. The chain has TRBV28 and TRBJ2-3; 11 bases map to TRBD2. The CDR3 loop spans 17 amino acids. The junction had 11 bases not matched to a gene; V was cut back by 5 bases and J by 4 bases. Germline V gives CDR1 MDHEN, CDR2 SYDVKM. CDR3 residues: CASSTELGLADSDTQYF. The CDR3 nucleotides are TGTGCCAGCAGTACCGAACTGGGACTAGCGGACTCAGATACGCAGTATTTT. Supplemented by reference TRBV28 and TRBJ2-3, the full variable domain reads DVKVTQSSRYLVKRTGEKVFLECVQDMDHENMFWYRQDPGLGLRLIYFSYDVKMKEKGDIPEGYSVSREKKERFSLILESASTNQTSMYLCASSTELGLADSDTQYFGPGTRLTVL.

V gene TRBV6-5 combines with J gene TRBJ2-5, with 7 bases matching TRBD2. Looked up from germline, CDR1 is MNHEY and CDR2 is SVGAGI. The CDR3 is made up of 16 amino acids. Unmatched junction bases numbered 8, after V lost 0 bases and J lost 4 bases. The DNA for the CDR3 is TGTGCCAGCAGTTACTCACCCGTTGGCGGGGGAGAGACCCAGTACTTC. Translation gives CASSYSPVGGGETQYF.

This chain links TRBV29-1 with TRBJ2-1; 13 positions agree with TRBD2. V lost 5 bases, J lost 5 bases, and 3 bases stayed unmatched. Per the germline V gene, CDR1 is SQVTM and CDR2 is ANQGSEA. The CDR3 contains 14 residues. The CDR3 loop reads CSVKGLAGHNEQFF. The CDR3 DNA reads TGCAGCGTTAAGGGACTAGCGGGACACAATGAGCAGTTCTTC.

The V call is TRBV7-9, the J call TRBJ2-7, with D perhaps assigned TRBD1 or TRBD2 (5 bases each). From germline, CDR1 is SEHNR and CDR2 FQNEAQ (reference sequence). This CDR3 contains 12 residues. Trimming shortened V by 8 bases and J by 1 base, and 9 bases separated the two germline ends. The CDR3 sequence is CASLGESYEQYF. The CDR3 region has the DNA TGTGCCAGCTTGGGGGAGTCCTACGAGCAGTACTTC.

V gene TRBV10-3 combines with J gene TRBJ2-7, with TRBD2 as a possible D gene (6 bases). Deletions cut 3 bases from V and 2 bases from J, with 17 bases between. CDR3 length equals 16 residues. Germline CDR1 reads ENHRY; CDR2 reads SYGVKD. CDR3 bases: TGTGCCATCAGTGAAGGGTTGGGGGACTTAGCCTACGAGCAGTACTTC. This encodes CAISEGLGDLAYEQYF.

The genes are TRBV7-2 and TRBJ2-4, with D maybe TRBD1 (5 bases). This CDR3 has 19 amino acids. The V end lost 3 bases, the J end lost 6 bases, and 27 bases lay between the germline ends. Germline-derived CDR1 and CDR2 are SGHTA and FQGNSA. The CDR3 region is CASSLTPPGIWRGRNIQYF. DNA for the CDR3: TGTGCCAGCAGCTTGACGCCCCCAGGGATTTGGCGAGGAAGAAACATTCAGTACTTC.

The rearrangement links TRBV29-1 to TRBJ2-1, with D unclear. The DNA matches TRBJ2-7 better at its end, which makes the J call doubtful. Per the germline V gene, CDR1 is SQVTM and CDR2 is ANQGSEA. The CDR3 runs to 15 residues. The CDR3, as DNA: TGCAGCGTTGAAGATGATGGACCCCGCTCCTACGAGCAGTACTTC. It yields the protein CSVEDDGPRSYEQYF.

In its sample, this clonotype was seen a few times. The chain has TRBV7-2 and TRBJ2-7; 9 nucleotides line up with TRBD2. After removal of 5 bases from V and 4 bases from J, the junction contained 18 bases not matched to a gene. The CDR3 contains 18 residues. Germline CDR1 SGHTA, CDR2 FQGNSA. CDR3 DNA: TGTGCCAGCAGCCCACCCGTGGGAGTAGCGGGAGTGGGGTACGAGCAGTACTTC. The encoded protein is CASSPPVGVAGVGYEQYF.

The genes are TRBV4-3 and TRBJ2-7; maybe TRBD2 (6 bases). The CDR3 contains 14 residues. CDR1 and CDR2 (germline): LGHNA, YSLEER. The V gene lost 0 bases and the J gene lost 3 bases, with 9 bases spanning the gap. The CDR3 nucleotides are TGCGCCAGCAGCCAAGATGGGGGGTACTACGAGCAGTACTTC. This encodes CASSQDGGYYEQYF.